The 18 T cell receptor beta chains reported below all come from one sample, sequenced in a study of tumor and adjacent non-tumor tissue in lung cancer. No cell sorting was done before RNA was extracted from the tissue. More than 3 cm separated this lung sample from the edge of the tumor. The library came from three nested PCR rounds adapted from ARM-PCR protocols. TCRdb used MiXCR to reprocess the multiplex PCR reads, holding one entry per CDR3 protein. The sample has approximately 62,000 distinct CDR3 sequences; over 60% are singletons. Sequencing was done on a sample of distant non-tumor lung tissue. The source of these receptors is a man between 65 and 79 years old with non-small cell lung cancer.

Turning to this clonotype: One base away lies a much larger clone, so this may be a sequencing read error. The V call is TRBV7-8, the J call TRBJ2-6, with D hard to call. Germline-derived CDR1 and CDR2 are SGHVS and FQNEAQ. The ends were cut back, 5 bases at V and 0 bases at J, with 11 bases in the middle. The CDR3 sequence is 16 residues long. CDR3 coding DNA: TGTGCCAGCAGCAACTACCAAACCTCTGGGGCCAACGTCCTGACTTTC. Protein product: CASSNYQTSGANVLTF.

This clonotype was counted once. The chain links TRBV29-1 to TRBJ1-1, with D uncertain. Germline V CDR1 and CDR2: SQVTM, ANQGSEA. The germline V and J ends were trimmed by 5 bases and 5 bases, with 15 bases remaining between them. This CDR3 has 13 amino acids. Here the CDR3 DNA reads TGCAGCGTTCAGAGAAGGGAGCCGACTGAAGCTTTCTTT. It translates to CSVQRREPTEAFF.

In regard to this clonotype: With a much larger clone just one base away, this may be a read error. The CDR3 end shows no conserved phenylalanine or tryptophan, and so a read error is likely. This chain uses TRBV7-9 with TRBJ1-6; D ambiguous. V lost 2 bases to trimming and J lost 9 bases, with 11 bases between them. Germline lookup yields CDR1 SEHNR and CDR2 FQNEAQ (reference sequence). This CDR3 spans 14 amino acids. In DNA, the CDR3 is TGTGCCAGCAGCTTATATATGGATGGTTCACCCCTCCACTTA. This translates into CASSLYMDGSPLHL.

This clonotype was picked up one time. CDR3 loop: CAISELADMNTEAFF. The CDR3 nucleotides are TGTGCCATCAGTGAGTTGGCGGACATGAACACTGAAGCTTTCTTT. The genes are TRBV10-3 and TRBJ1-1; tentatively, D is TRBD1 (5 bases). Germline CDR1 reads ENHRY; CDR2 reads SYGVKD. The V end lost 1 base, the J end lost 0 bases, and 9 bases lay between the germline ends. The CDR3 has 15 amino acids.

As for this clonotype: It may be a read error: a sequence one base away is much more abundant. The chain carries TRBV28 and TRBJ2-7, with 9 bases aligning to TRBD1. The V and J ends lost 5 bases and 9 bases, in that order; junction bases with no gene match: 14. CDR3 length: 15 residues. The germline gives CDR1 MDHEN, CDR2 SYDVKM. CDR3: CASSLFDRGSPGQYF. CDR3 sequence (DNA): TGTGCCAGCAGTCTCTTCGACAGGGGGTCGCCCGGGCAGTACTTC.

This clonotype was found many times. A read error may produce the germline difference seen at one junction end. The rearrangement uses TRBV10-3 and TRBJ2-5; possible D gene TRBD1, 5 bases. CDR3 length equals 13 residues. Germline assignment: CDR1 ENHRY and CDR2 SYGVKD. Here the CDR3 reads CAVSDRQGETQYF. Here the CDR3 DNA reads TGTGCCGTCAGTGACCGGCAGGGAGAGACCCAGTACTTC.

On this clonotype: One junction end does not reproduce the germline sequence, and a read error may be involved. The V call is TRBV11-2, the J call TRBJ2-7; 8 nucleotides agree with TRBD1. Germline lookup yields CDR1 SGHAT and CDR2 FQNNGV. The CDR3 is made up of 16 amino acids. Here the CDR3 reads CASSLRGREGSYEQHF. CDR3 coding DNA: TGTGCCAGCAGCCTCAGGGGGCGAGAGGGCTCTTACGAGCAGCACTTC.

In regard to this clonotype: A junction boundary mismatches the germline segment, possibly from a read error. J is TRBJ2-5 and V is TRBV11-3; D is uncertain. The V gene's germline CDR1 is SGHNT and CDR2 YENEEA. The length of the CDR3 is 15 residues. CDR3 protein: CGSSLGRSLQETQYF. The CDR3, as DNA: TGTGGCAGCAGCTTAGGACGGAGTCTCCAAGAGACCCAGTACTTC.

A remark on this clonotype: A clone one base away is much larger, so this may be a read error. The CDR3: CASSLWGASFNEQFF. In DNA form, the CDR3 reads TGTGCCAGCAGTTTATGGGGGGCCAGTTTCAATGAGCAGTTCTTC. The V gene is TRBV12-3 or TRBV12-4, the J gene TRBJ2-1; D is perhaps TRBD1 or TRBD2 (6 bases each). V lost 2 bases and J lost 6, with 14 bases in between. The CDR3 extends over 15 amino acids.

Worth noting for this clonotype: This could be a read error, since a much larger clone is one nucleotide away. The chain is built from TRBV5-4 and TRBJ2-5, with 8 bases matching TRBD2. Germline-derived CDR1 and CDR2 are SGHNT and YYREEE (reference sequence). The CDR3 has 15 residues. In DNA, the CDR3 is TGTGCCAGCAGCTTCGGGGGGGCAAGACAAGAGACCAAGTACTTC. This sequence encodes CASSFGGARQETKYF.

This clonotype was observed many times. The chain employs TRBV4-1 and TRBJ2-5, with D perhaps matching TRBD1 (6 bases). The V and J ends lost 3 bases and 2 bases respectively, with 16 bases between them. CDR1 is MGHRA, CDR2 YSYEKL, per germline. This CDR3 is 16 amino acids long. CDR3 sequence (DNA): TGCGCCAGCAGCCAGCTGCCCGGGACACTACAAGAGACCCAGTACTTC. This sequence encodes CASSQLPGTLQETQYF.

This clonotype appeared once. Germline is not matched at one junction end, which may reflect a read error. Written as DNA, the CDR3 is TGTGCCAGTAGCTTAGAATCGGGGGGTTCCAGTGAAGCTTTCTTT. Protein sequence: CASSLESGGSSEAFF. The chain carries TRBV11-2 and TRBJ1-1; D might be TRBD1 (5 bases). This CDR3 spans 15 amino acids. CDR1 and CDR2 (germline): SGHAT, FQNNGV.

This clonotype has ten or more counts. The chain carries TRBV6-5 and TRBJ2-6; TRBD1 or TRBD2 may be the D gene (5 bases each). Germline CDR1 is MNHEY and CDR2 is SVGAGI. The CDR3 runs 16 residues. V was pared by 5 bases and J by 4 bases, with 15 bases between. The CDR3 here is CASSPRPGTGANVLTF. The CDR3 DNA sequence: TGTGCCAGCAGTCCAAGACCCGGGACCGGGGCCAACGTCCTGACTTTC.

The chain recombines TRBV15 with TRBJ1-5; D may be TRBD1 (5 bases). Germline loops: CDR1 LNHNV, CDR2 YYDKDF (reference sequence). The length of the CDR3 is 19 residues. V was pared by 0 bases and J by 1 base, with 19 bases between. The CDR3 DNA reads as TGTGCCACCAGCAGAGATACCCGGAAAAGGGGCATAAGCAATCAGCCCCAGCATTTT. It encodes CATSRDTRKRGISNQPQHF.

J is TRBJ2-3 and V is TRBV20-1; the D is unclear. The CDR3 is 12 amino acids. Germline V lookup: CDR1 DFQATT, CDR2 SNEGSKA (reference sequence). V was trimmed by 4 bases and J by 4 bases, leaving 9 bases between them. The CDR3 region is CSANFGPDTQYF. In nucleotides, the CDR3 is TGCAGTGCTAATTTTGGGCCAGATACGCAGTATTTT.

Comment on this clonotype: A read error may be the cause here, since a much bigger clone is one base away. The chain links TRBV20-1 to TRBJ2-3; the D call may be TRBD1 or TRBD2 (5 bases each). The CDR3 loop spans 14 amino acids. Germline CDR1 is DFQATT and CDR2 is SNEGSKA (reference sequence). V dropped 6 bases and J dropped 6 bases, with 19 bases sitting between them. This CDR3 reads CSAKRRGGGDTQYF. In nucleotides, the CDR3 is TGCAGTGCGAAACGACGGGGCGGTGGGGATACGCAGTATTTT.

The sample holds a few counts of this clonotype. Compared with germline, one end of the junction differs, possibly owing to a read error. The J gene is TRBJ1-6, the V gene TRBV4-1, with D perhaps matching TRBD1 (6 bases). Germline CDR1 reads MGHRA; CDR2 reads YSYEKL. The CDR3 totals 16 residues. The CDR3 here is CAGSQAQGQPSSPLHF. The CDR3, as DNA: TGCGCCGGCAGTCAAGCCCAGGGGCAACCTAGTTCACCCCTCCACTTT.

Points on this clonotype: Given the absence of the conserved phenylalanine or tryptophan at the CDR3 end, a read error is likely. It is unclear where the CDR3 begins or ends on the DNA, so no DNA is shown, and the CDR3 is as TCRdb lists it. The J gene is TRBJ2-2, the V gene TRBV4-1; the table's D call of TRBD2 was not tested on the DNA. The germline CDR1 and CDR2 sequences are MGHRA and YSYEKL. The length of the CDR3 is 16 amino acids, counting both ends. CDR3 residues: CASSLQREAYTVELFL.